Listed below are T cell receptor beta chains from one sample, sequenced in a study of blood T cells in healthy people across ages. MiXCR, run by TCRdb on the 5' RACE reads, gives a single entry per CDR3 protein. The sample lists 550,000 to 600,000 distinct CDR3 sequences, 40% to 55% occurring once. Source material: blood. These receptors all come from a man older than 75 in good health. CDR3s include the opening cysteine and the closing phenylalanine or tryptophan. A D gene is named only where the DNA matches it firmly. Clone size is shown for a subset of rows, as once, few, many or a class of expanded clone.

abundance	v_gene	j_gene	d_gene	CDR3aa	CDR3nt
NA	TRBV15	TRBJ2-7	NA	CATSRTLGGYEQYF	TGTGCCACCAGCAGGACCCTGGGGGGATACGAGCAGTACTTC
NA	TRBV19	TRBJ1-2	TRBD1	CAAKDRVGYGYTF	TGTGCCGCTAAGGACAGGGTCGGCTATGGCTACACCTTC
NA	TRBV20-1	TRBJ2-7	TRBD1	CSATQGVGEQYF	TGCAGTGCTACACAGGGGGTTGGCGAGCAGTACTTC
NA	TRBV20-1	TRBJ2-1	TRBD2	CSAQSGSEGNEQFF	TGCAGTGCTCAGAGCGGGAGCGAAGGCAATGAGCAGTTCTTC
NA	TRBV3-1	TRBJ2-1	NA	CASSQETPDEQFF	TGTGCCAGCAGCCAAGAAACTCCCGATGAGCAGTTCTTC
NA	TRBV24-1	TRBJ1-4	TRBD1	CATSVRDSANLEEKLFF	TGTGCCACCAGTGTCCGGGACAGCGCAAATTTGGAGGAAAAACTGTTTTTT
NA	TRBV7-2	TRBJ1-1	NA	CASSSQINTEAFF	TGTGCCAGCAGCTCCCAGATTAACACTGAAGCTTTCTTT
NA	TRBV5-6	TRBJ2-7	TRBD1	CASSRGREQYF	TGTGCCAGCAGCAGGGGGCGTGAGCAGTACTTC
few	TRBV7-2	TRBJ2-3	NA	CASSSSVAVDTQYF	TGTGCCAGCAGCTCAAGCGTAGCGGTGGATACGCAGTATTTT
once	TRBV5-1	TRBJ2-2	TRBD2	CASSLSGMGAGELFF	TGCGCCAGCAGCCTTAGCGGGATGGGGGCCGGGGAGCTGTTTTTT